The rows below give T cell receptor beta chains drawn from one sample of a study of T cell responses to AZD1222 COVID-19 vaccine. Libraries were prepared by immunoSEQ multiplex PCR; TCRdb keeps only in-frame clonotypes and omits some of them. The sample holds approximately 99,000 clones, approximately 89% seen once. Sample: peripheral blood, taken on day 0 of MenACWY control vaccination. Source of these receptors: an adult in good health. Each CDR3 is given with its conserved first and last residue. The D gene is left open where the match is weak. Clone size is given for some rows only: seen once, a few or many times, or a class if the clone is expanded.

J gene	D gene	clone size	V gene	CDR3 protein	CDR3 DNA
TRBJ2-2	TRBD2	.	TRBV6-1	CASSELAGGPGELFF	TGTGCCAGCAGTGAACTAGCGGGGGGGCCCGGGGAGCTGTTTTTT
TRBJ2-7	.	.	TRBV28	CASSSPYEQYF	TGTGCCAGCAGTTCCCCCTACGAGCAGTACTTC
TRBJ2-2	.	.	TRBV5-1	CASSLQGNTGELFF	TGCGCCAGCAGCTTGCAGGGGAACACCGGGGAGCTGTTTTTT
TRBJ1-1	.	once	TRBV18	CASSGGVSLNTEAFF	TGTGCCAGCTCAGGGGGAGTCAGTTTGAACACTGAAGCTTTCTTT
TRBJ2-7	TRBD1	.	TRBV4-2	CASSLVGTGAYEQYF	TGTGCCAGCAGCCTCGTCGGGACAGGGGCCTACGAGCAGTACTTC
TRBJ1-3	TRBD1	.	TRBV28	CASSLSGQGRTGNTIYF	TGTGCCAGCAGTTTATCCGGACAGGGGCGTACTGGAAACACCATATATTTT
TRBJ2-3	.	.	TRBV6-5	CASSRDPVADTQYF	TGTGCCAGCAGTCGAGACCCGGTCGCAGATACGCAGTATTTT
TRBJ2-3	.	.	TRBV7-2	CASSLAGPSTDTQYF	TGTGCCAGCAGCTTAGCCGGGCCTTCCACAGATACGCAGTATTTT
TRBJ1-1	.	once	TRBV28	CASSKGAGVVTEAFF	TGTGCCAGCAGTAAGGGCGCAGGGGTGGTCACTGAAGCTTTCTTT
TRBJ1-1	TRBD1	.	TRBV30	CAWSVQGGNTEAFF	TGTGCCTGGAGTGTACAGGGGGGGAACACTGAAGCTTTCTTT
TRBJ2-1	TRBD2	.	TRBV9	CASSSKLAGGPGNEQFF	TGTGCCAGCAGCTCCAAACTAGCGGGGGGGCCGGGGAATGAGCAGTTCTTC
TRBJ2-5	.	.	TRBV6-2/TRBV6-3	CASSSPLGGATSQTQYF	TGTGCCAGCAGTTCCCCCCTCGGAGGGGCGACATCACAGACCCAGTACTTC
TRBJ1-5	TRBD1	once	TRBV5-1	CASSLEGQGLPQHF	TGCGCCAGCAGCTTGGAGGGACAGGGGTTGCCCCAGCATTTT
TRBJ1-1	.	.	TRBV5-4	CASSATGKNTEAFF	TGTGCCAGCAGCGCAACAGGGAAGAACACTGAAGCTTTCTTT
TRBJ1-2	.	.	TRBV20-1	CSARDRAGYTF	TGCAGTGCTAGAGATCGAGCGGGCTACACCTTC
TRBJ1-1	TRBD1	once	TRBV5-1	CASSLGQGMTEAFF	TGCGCCAGCAGCTTGGGACAGGGTATGACTGAAGCTTTCTTT
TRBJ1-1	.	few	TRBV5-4	CASSLGQGSTEAFF	TGTGCCAGCAGCTTGGGGCAGGGGTCCACTGAAGCTTTCTTT
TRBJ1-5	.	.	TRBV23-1	CASSQSEGRRNQPQHF	TGCGCCAGCAGTCAATCGGAGGGGCGCCGCAATCAGCCCCAGCATTTT
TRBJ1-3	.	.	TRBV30	CAWGDSSGNTIYF	TGTGCCTGGGGAGACAGCTCTGGAAACACCATATATTTT
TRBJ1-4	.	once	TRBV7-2	CASSLRGAGTNEKLFF	TGTGCCAGCAGCTTAAGGGGGGCAGGTACTAATGAAAAACTGTTTTTT
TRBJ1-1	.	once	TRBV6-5	CASSYSGINTEAFF	TGTGCCAGCAGTTACAGTGGGATCAACACTGAAGCTTTCTTT
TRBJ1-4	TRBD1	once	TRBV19	CASRPPTGLGEKLFF	TGTGCCAGTAGGCCGCCGACAGGGTTAGGAGAAAAACTGTTTTTT
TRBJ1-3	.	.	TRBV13	CASSPLGAESSGNTIYF	TGTGCCAGCAGCCCACTCGGGGCAGAAAGCTCTGGAAACACCATATATTTT
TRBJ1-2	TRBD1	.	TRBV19	CASSIAGGWRGYTF	TGTGCCAGTAGTATAGCAGGGGGTTGGCGTGGCTACACCTTC
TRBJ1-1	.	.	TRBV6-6	CASTRDVEAFF	TGTGCCAGCACCCGGGACGTTGAAGCTTTCTTT
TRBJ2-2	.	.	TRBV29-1	CSVDSALTGELFF	TGCAGCGTTGACTCAGCGCTCACCGGGGAGCTGTTTTTT
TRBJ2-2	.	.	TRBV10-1	CASRPVLNTGELFF	TGCGCCAGCAGGCCCGTACTTAACACCGGGGAGCTGTTTTTT
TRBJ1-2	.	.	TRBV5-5	CASSSPGRHAAGYTF	TGTGCCAGCAGCTCGCCGGGACGGCATGCGGCCGGCTACACCTTC
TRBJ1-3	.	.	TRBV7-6	CASSLEASLSGNTIYF	TGTGCCAGCAGCTTAGAAGCCAGTTTATCTGGAAACACCATATATTTT
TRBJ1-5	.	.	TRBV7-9	CASSEAPYGSNQPQHF	TGTGCCAGCAGCGAGGCCCCCTACGGGAGCAATCAGCCCCAGCATTTT
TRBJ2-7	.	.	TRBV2	CASTETREQYF	TGTGCCAGCACCGAGACGCGAGAGCAGTACTTC
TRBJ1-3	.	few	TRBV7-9	CASSLAGSGNTIYF	TGTGCCAGCAGCTTAGCCGGCTCTGGAAACACCATATATTTT
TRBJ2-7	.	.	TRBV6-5	CASSLASYEQYF	TGTGCCAGCAGTCTGGCTTCCTACGAGCAGTACTTC
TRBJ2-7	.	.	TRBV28	CATSSGYLYEQYF	TGTGCCACCTCTTCGGGGTACCTCTACGAGCAGTACTTC
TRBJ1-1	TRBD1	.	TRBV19	CASTNPRTGMNTEAFF	TGTGCCAGTACCAATCCTAGGACAGGGATGAACACTGAAGCTTTCTTT
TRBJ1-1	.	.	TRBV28	CASQTDTGTEAFF	TGTGCCAGCCAGACGGACACCGGCACTGAAGCTTTCTTT
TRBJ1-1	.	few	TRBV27	CASSLSPGGNTEAFF	TGTGCCAGCAGTCTAAGCCCGGGAGGGAACACTGAAGCTTTCTTT
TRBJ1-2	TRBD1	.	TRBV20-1	CSASKPQGWGYGYTF	TGCAGTGCTAGTAAACCACAGGGGTGGGGCTATGGCTACACCTTC
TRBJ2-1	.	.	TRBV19	CASSIESLYNEQFF	TGTGCCAGTAGTATAGAGAGTCTCTACAATGAGCAGTTCTTC
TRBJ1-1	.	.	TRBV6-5	CATNYLSGPTEAFF	TGTGCCACCAACTACTTGTCGGGGCCCACTGAAGCTTTCTTT
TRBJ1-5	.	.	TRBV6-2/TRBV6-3	CASSSGSRRNQPQHF	TGTGCCAGCAGTTCCGGGTCCCGAAGGAATCAGCCCCAGCATTTT
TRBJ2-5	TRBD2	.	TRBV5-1	CASSPLSGGDWETQYF	TGCGCCAGCAGCCCCCTAAGCGGGGGGGATTGGGAGACCCAGTACTTC
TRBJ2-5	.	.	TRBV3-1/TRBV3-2	CASSQEGGFETQYF	TGTGCCAGCAGCCAAGAAGGGGGGTTCGAGACCCAGTACTTC
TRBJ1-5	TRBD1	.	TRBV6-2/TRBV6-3	CASSPPTGWDQPQHF	TGTGCCAGCAGCCCCCCGACAGGGTGGGATCAGCCCCAGCATTTT
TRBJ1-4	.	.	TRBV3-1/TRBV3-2	CASSQAAGSNEKLFF	TGTGCCAGCAGCCAAGCGGCAGGGAGTAATGAAAAACTGTTTTTT
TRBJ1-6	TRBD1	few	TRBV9	CASSPGQGGNSPLHF	TGTGCCAGCAGCCCCGGGCAGGGGGGTAATTCACCCCTCCACTTT
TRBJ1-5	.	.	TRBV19	CASSRWDQPQHF	TGTGCCAGTAGTAGATGGGACCAGCCCCAGCATTTT
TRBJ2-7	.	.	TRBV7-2	CASTGLSEQYF	TGTGCCAGCACCGGACTAAGTGAGCAGTACTTC
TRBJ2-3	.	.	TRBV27	CASTRGPYTDTQYF	TGTGCCAGCACGCGGGGCCCTTACACAGATACGCAGTATTTT
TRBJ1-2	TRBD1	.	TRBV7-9	CASSGPGQGNYGYTF	TGTGCCAGCAGCGGACCGGGACAGGGGAACTATGGCTACACCTTC
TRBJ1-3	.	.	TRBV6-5	CASSYSGFSGNTIYF	TGTGCCAGCAGTTACAGTGGTTTCTCTGGAAACACCATATATTTT
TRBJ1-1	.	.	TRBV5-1	CASSSQPRDSNTEAFF	TGCGCCAGCAGCTCACAGCCCCGAGATTCAAACACTGAAGCTTTCTTT
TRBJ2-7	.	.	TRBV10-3	CAISESSYEQYF	TGTGCCATCAGTGAGTCGTCTTACGAGCAGTACTTC
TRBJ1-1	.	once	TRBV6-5	CASTEGGSRRAFF	TGTGCCAGCACCGAAGGTGGCAGCCGTCGGGCTTTCTTT
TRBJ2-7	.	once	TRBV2	CASREYSYEQYF	TGTGCCAGTCGGGAATACTCCTACGAGCAGTACTTC
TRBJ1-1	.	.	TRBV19	CASSLAGTNTEAFF	TGTGCCAGTAGTTTAGCGGGTACGAACACTGAAGCTTTCTTT
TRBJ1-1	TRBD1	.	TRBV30	CASKVGQTINTEAFF	TGTGCCAGTAAAGTGGGACAGACGATAAACACTGAAGCTTTCTTT
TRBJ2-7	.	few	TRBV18	CASSPQGSYEQYF	TGTGCCAGCTCACCCCAGGGGTCCTACGAGCAGTACTTC
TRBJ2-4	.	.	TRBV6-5	CASSYSGGTKNIQYF	TGTGCCAGCAGTTACTCGGGAGGGACAAAAAACATTCAGTACTTC
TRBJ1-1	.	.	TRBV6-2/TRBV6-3	CASSYSVARNTEAFF	TGTGCCAGCAGTTACTCCGTGGCTCGGAACACTGAAGCTTTCTTT